Shown below are 10 T cell receptor beta chains from a single sample sequenced in a study of blood T cell repertoires in COVID-19 (dated by TCRdb to the early 2020s). Library preparation was by the immunoSEQ multiplex PCR assay. Held by TCRdb, this immuneACCESS table contains in-frame sequences only and omits some clones. Under half of the omission traces to an unresolved V gene where checked; the cause of the rest is unknown. The table for this sample lists 70,000 or so clones; around 83% of them were counted only once. About 4.2% of the sample rests with the top ten. Sequencing was performed on peripheral blood. Every receptor here comes from a man between 65 and 85 years old with active COVID-19.

This sequence joins TRBV2 and TRBJ1-2, with a weak D call TRBD1 (5 bases). CDR3 length: 14 amino acids. The V and J ends lost 4 bases and 0 bases respectively, with 9 bases between them. Germline loops: CDR1 SNHLY, CDR2 FYNNEI. DNA for the CDR3: TGTGCCAGCAGTGCGCAGACAGCTAACTATGGCTACACCTTC. It yields the protein CASSAQTANYGYTF. Full variable domain (rest looked up from reference TRBV2 and TRBJ1-2): EPEVTQTPSHQVTQMGQEVILRCVPISNHLYFYWYRQILGQKVEFLVSFYNNEISEKSEIFDDQFSVERPDGSNFTLKIRSTKLEDSAMYFCASSAQTANYGYTFGSGTRLTVV.

This clone was seen only a few times. The chain recombines TRBV3-1 (or the pseudogene TRBV3-2) with TRBJ2-1; the match to TRBD2 covers 10 bases. V lost 3 bases, J lost 7 bases, and 18 bases stayed unmatched. In germline, CDR1 is LGHDT, CDR2 YNNKEL (reference sequence). The CDR3 covers 19 residues. CDR3 bases: TGTGCCAGCAGCCACCCAGCTGGGGTAGCGGGAGGTCGGAAGAATGAGCAGTTCTTC. Protein: CASSHPAGVAGGRKNEQFF.

This rearrangement joins TRBV9 to TRBJ1-1, with D unclear. Trimming stripped 0 bases from V and 1 base from J, with 7 bases between. The CDR3 runs to 14 residues. CDR1 and CDR2 (germline): SGDLS, YYNGEE. The CDR3 nucleotides are TGTGCCAGCAGCGTAGCAGTGGCGAACACTGAAGCTTTCTTT. It specifies CASSVAVANTEAFF.

The CDR3 sequence is CASSLVGQPTEAFF. The CDR3 DNA reads as TGCGCCAGCAGCTTGGTTGGGCAGCCCACTGAAGCTTTCTTT. The V and J genes are TRBV5-1 and TRBJ1-1; D gene unclear. The CDR3 is 14 amino acids. Trimming pared 0 bases from V and 4 bases from J, leaving 10 bases between. CDR1 is SGHRS, CDR2 YFSETQ, per germline. The entire variable domain, with the rest obtained from reference TRBV5-1 and TRBJ1-1, is as follows: KAGVTQTPRYLIKTRGQQVTLSCSPISGHRSVSWYQQTPGQGLQFLFEYFSETQRNKGNFPGRFSGRQFSNSRSEMNVSTLELGDSALYLCASSLVGQPTEAFFGQGTRLTVV.

The chain joins TRBV6-1 to TRBJ1-2; D uncertain. Germline V CDR1 and CDR2: MNHNS, SASEGT. The length of the CDR3 is 15 residues. V gave up 1 base and J gave up 1 base, with 10 bases separating them. The CDR3 spells CASSEVTAVNYGYTF. The CDR3 coding sequence is TGTGCCAGCAGTGAAGTCACAGCCGTTAACTATGGCTACACCTTC.

CDR3 residues: CASSLAVTGVGSYNEQFF. DNA of the CDR3: TGTGCCAGCAGCTTGGCGGTAACAGGGGTCGGCTCTTACAATGAGCAGTTCTTC. This chain connects TRBV7-2 to TRBJ2-1; 7 bases are a match to TRBD1. V trimming: 3 bases; J trimming: 4 bases; junction bases outside the gene matches: 15. Germline CDR1 reads SGHTA; CDR2 reads FQGNSA. The CDR3 totals 18 residues.

V and J are TRBV11-3 and TRBJ1-2, with a weak D call TRBD1 (6 bases). Germline CDR1 is SGHNT and CDR2 is YENEEA. CDR3 size: 13 residues. V lost 5 bases and J 8 bases, leaving 15 bases between the germline ends. The CDR3 DNA is TGTGCCAGCAGCCCCCGGACAGAAGGGGGCTACACCTTC. It codes for CASSPRTEGGYTF.

The chain couples TRBV18 to TRBJ1-3; 7 nucleotides line up with TRBD1. The CDR3 has 16 residues. Germline assignment: CDR1 KGHSH and CDR2 LQKENI. V lost 2 bases to trimming and J lost 2 bases; unmatched junction nucleotides: 6. In DNA form, the CDR3 reads TGTGCCAGCTCACCAAAAACAGGGGTCACTGGAAACACCATATATTTT. Translation: CASSPKTGVTGNTIYF. The full variable domain, with the rest looked up from reference TRBV18 and TRBJ1-3, is NAGVMQNPRHLVRRRGQEARLRCSPMKGHSHVYWYRQLPEEGLKFMVYLQKENIIDESGMPKERFSAEFPKEGPSILRIQQVVRGDSAAYFCASSPKTGVTGNTIYFGEGSWLTVV.

The chain combines TRBV5-6 with TRBJ2-7; TRBD1 matches at 7 bases. The CDR3 sequence is 13 residues long. Germline CDR1 and CDR2: SGHDT and YYEEEE. J was trimmed by 3 bases and V by 4 bases; bases with no gene match: 4. The CDR3 loop is CASSPDRFYEQYF. The CDR3 bases are TGTGCCAGCAGCCCGGACAGGTTCTACGAGCAGTACTTC. The full variable domain, completed using reference TRBV5-6 and TRBJ2-7, is DAGVTQSPTHLIKTRGQQVTLRCSPKSGHDTVSWYQQALGQGPQFIFQYYEEEERQRGNFPDRFSGHQFPNYSSELNVNALLLGDSALYLCASSPDRFYEQYFGPGTRLTVT.

J is TRBJ2-1 and V is TRBV5-1, with 14 nucleotides matching TRBD2. The CDR3 runs 17 residues. Germline CDR1 reads SGHRS; CDR2 reads YFSETQ. Unmatched junction bases numbered 10, after V lost 2 bases and J lost 9 bases. For the CDR3, the DNA is TGCGCCAGCAGCTTCCGGACTAGCGGGAGGCGAGGGGGTGAGCAGTTCTTC. Protein: CASSFRTSGRRGGEQFF.